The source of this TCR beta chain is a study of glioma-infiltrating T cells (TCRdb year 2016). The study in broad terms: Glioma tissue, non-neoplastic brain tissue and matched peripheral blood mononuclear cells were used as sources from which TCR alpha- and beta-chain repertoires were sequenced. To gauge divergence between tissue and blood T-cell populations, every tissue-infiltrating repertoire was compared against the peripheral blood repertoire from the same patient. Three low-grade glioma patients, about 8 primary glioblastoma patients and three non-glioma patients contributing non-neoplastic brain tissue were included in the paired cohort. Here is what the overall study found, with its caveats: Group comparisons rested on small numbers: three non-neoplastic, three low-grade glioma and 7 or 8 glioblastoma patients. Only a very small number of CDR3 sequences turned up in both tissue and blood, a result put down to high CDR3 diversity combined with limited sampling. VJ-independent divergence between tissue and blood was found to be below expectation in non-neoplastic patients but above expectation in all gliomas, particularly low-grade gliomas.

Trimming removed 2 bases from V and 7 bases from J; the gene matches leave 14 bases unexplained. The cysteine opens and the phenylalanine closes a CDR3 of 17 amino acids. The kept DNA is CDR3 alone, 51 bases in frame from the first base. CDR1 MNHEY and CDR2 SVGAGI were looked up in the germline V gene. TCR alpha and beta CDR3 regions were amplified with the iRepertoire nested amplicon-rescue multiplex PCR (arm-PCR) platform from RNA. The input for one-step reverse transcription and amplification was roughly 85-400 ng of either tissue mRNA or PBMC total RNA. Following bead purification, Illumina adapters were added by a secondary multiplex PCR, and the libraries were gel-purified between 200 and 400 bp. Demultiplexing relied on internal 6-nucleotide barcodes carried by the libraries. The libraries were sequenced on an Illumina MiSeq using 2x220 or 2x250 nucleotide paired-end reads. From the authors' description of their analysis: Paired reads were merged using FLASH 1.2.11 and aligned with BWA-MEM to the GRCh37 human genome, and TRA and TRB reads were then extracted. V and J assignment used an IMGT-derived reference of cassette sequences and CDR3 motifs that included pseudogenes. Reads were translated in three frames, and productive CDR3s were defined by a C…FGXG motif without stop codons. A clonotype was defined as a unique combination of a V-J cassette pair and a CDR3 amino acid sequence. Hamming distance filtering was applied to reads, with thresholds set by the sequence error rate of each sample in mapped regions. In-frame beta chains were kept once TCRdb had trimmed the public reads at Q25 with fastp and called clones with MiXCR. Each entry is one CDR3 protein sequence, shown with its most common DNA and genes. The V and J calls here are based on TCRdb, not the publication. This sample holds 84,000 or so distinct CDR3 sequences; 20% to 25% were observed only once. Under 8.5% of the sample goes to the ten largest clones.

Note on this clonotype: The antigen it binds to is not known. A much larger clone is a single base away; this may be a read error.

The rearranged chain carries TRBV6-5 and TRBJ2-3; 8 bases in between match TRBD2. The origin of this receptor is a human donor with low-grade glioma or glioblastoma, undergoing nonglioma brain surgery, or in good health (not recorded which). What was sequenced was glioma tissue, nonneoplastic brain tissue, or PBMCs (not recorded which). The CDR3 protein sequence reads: CASSYTTTSGGGHTQYF. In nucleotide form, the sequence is TGTGCCAGCAGTTACACTACTACTAGCGGAGGCGGGCATACGCAGTATTTT.